This TCR beta chain was observed in a study of cytomegalovirus exposure and HLA in healthy donors. Overall study: A previous analysis identified 95 million to 140 million unique TCR beta sequences derived from some 170 million T cells.

As for this clone: Its target is unknown.

These donors, healthy bone marrow donors, were studied. In the PCR, 60 Vbeta and 13 Jbeta primers were used. Using immunoSEQ multiplex PCR, the repertoire was profiled, and TCRdb retains in-frame clones only, with some absent. The table shows 100,000 to 150,000 clones, with over 60% occurring only once. Broader study findings: A link between a missense DCLRE1C variant and TCR beta V- and J-gene trimming emerged from a later analysis.

The receptor's source is a woman aged 55-75 years in good health and CMV-seropositive. Sample: PBMCs.

CDR3: CASSMTGSQEQPQHF. The CDR3 nucleotides are TGCGCCAGCAGCATGACGGGATCTCAAGAACAGCCCCAGCATTTT. The chain links TRBV5-1 to TRBJ1-5; D is unclear. Germline-derived CDR1 and CDR2 are SGHRS and YFSETQ. V shed 4 bases and J shed 7 bases, with 18 bases lying between them. The CDR3 has 15 residues.